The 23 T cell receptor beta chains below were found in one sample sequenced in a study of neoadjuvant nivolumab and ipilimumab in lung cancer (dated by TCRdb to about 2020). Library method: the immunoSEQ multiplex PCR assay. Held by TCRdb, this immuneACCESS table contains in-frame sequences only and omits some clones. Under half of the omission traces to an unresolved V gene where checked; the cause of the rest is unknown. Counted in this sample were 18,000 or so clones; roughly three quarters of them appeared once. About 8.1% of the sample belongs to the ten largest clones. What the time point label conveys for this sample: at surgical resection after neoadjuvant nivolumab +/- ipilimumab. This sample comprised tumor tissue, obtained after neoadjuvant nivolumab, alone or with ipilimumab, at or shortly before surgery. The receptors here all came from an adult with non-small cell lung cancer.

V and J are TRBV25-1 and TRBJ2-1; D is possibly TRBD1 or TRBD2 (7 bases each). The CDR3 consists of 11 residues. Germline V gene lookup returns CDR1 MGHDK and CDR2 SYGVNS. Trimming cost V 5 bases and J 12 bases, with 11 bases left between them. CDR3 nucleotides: TGTGCCAGCAGTCCAGGGGGGGTGCAGTTCTTC. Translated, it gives CASSPGGVQFF.

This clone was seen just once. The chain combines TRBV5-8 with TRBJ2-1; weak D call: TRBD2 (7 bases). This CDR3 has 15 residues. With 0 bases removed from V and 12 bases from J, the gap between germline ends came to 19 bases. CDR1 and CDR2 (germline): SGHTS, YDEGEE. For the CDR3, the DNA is TGTGCCAGCAGCTTGGCCCAAAGGGGGGGCTACGGGCAGTTCTTC. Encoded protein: CASSLAQRGGYGQFF.

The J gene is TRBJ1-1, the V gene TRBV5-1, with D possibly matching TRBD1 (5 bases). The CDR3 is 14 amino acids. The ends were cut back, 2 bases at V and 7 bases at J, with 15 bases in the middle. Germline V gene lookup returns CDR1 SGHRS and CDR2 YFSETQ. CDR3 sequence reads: CASSFGAPSGEAFF. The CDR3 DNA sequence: TGCGCCAGCAGCTTTGGGGCCCCCTCAGGTGAAGCTTTCTTT.

The CDR3 nucleotides are TGTGCCAGCAGTGAAGTTGGGAGGAGTTCACCCCTCCACTTT. Encoded protein: CASSEVGRSSPLHF. The rearrangement links TRBV6-1 to TRBJ1-6, with no clear D. This CDR3 is built from 14 residues. The V gene lost 1 base and the J gene lost 9 bases, with 10 bases spanning the gap. The V gene's germline CDR1 is MNHNS and CDR2 SASEGT.

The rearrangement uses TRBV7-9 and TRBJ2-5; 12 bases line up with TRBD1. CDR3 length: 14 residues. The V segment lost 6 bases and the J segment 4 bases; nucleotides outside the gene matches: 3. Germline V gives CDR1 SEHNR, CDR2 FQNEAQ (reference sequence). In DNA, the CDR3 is TGTGCCAGCAGGGGACAGGGGGCTGGAGAGACCCAGTACTTC. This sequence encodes CASRGQGAGETQYF.

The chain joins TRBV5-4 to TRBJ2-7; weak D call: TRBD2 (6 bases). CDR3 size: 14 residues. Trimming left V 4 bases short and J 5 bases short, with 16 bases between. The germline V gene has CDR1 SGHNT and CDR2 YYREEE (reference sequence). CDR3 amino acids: CASSRMGGSNEQYF. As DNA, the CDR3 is TGTGCCAGCAGCCGGATGGGGGGAAGCAACGAGCAGTACTTC.

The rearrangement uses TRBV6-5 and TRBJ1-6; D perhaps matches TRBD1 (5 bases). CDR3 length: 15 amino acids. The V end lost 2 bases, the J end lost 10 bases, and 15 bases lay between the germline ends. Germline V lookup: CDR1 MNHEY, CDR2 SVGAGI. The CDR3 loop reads CASSYGGESYSPLHF. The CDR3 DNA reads TGTGCCAGCAGTTACGGGGGTGAATCATACTCACCCCTCCACTTT.

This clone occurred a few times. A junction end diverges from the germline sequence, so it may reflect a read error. The CDR3 DNA reads as TGTGCTAGCAGCTTCATTCGGGGAAGCCCTCTCTATGGCTACACCTTC. Protein product: CASSFIRGSPLYGYTF. The chain has TRBV7-7 and TRBJ1-2; D ambiguous. Per germline, CDR1 SSHAT and CDR2 FNYEAQ (reference sequence). The CDR3 totals 16 residues.

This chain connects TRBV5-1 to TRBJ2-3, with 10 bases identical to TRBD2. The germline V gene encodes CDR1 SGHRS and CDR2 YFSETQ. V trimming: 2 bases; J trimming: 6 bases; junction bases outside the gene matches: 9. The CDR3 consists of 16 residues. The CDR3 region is CASSFLSSGGRDTQYF. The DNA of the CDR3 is TGCGCCAGCAGCTTCCTGAGTAGCGGGGGGCGGGATACGCAGTATTTT. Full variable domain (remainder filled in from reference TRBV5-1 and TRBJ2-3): KAGVTQTPRYLIKTRGQQVTLSCSPISGHRSVSWYQQTPGQGLQFLFEYFSETQRNKGNFPGRFSGRQFSNSRSEMNVSTLELGDSALYLCASSFLSSGGRDTQYFGPGTRLTVL.

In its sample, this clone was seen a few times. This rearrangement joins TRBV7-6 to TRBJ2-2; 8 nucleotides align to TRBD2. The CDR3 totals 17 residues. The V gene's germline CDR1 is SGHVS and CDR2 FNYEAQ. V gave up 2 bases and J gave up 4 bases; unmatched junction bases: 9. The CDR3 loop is CASSLRLRTSITGELFF. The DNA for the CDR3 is TGTGCCAGCAGCTTAAGGCTGCGGACTAGCATCACCGGGGAGCTGTTTTTT.

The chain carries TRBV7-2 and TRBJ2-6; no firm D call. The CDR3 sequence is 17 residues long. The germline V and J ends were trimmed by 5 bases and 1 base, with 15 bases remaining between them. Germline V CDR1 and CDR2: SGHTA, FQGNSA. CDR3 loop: CASSPAPGSSGANVLTF. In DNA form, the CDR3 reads TGTGCCAGCAGCCCCGCTCCGGGTTCGTCTGGGGCCAACGTCCTGACTTTC.

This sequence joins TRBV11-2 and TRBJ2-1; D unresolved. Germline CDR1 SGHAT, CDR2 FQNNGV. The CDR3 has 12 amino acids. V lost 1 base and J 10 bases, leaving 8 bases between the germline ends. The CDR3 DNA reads TGTGCCAGCAGCTTAGCCGGCCGGGAGCAGTTCTTC. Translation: CASSLAGREQFF.

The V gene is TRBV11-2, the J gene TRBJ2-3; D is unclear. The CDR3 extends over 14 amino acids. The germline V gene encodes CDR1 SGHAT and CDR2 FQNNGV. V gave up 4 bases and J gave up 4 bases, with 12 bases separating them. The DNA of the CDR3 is TGTGCCAGCAGCTGGGTAGGTGGGTCAGATACGCAGTATTTT. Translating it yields CASSWVGGSDTQYF.

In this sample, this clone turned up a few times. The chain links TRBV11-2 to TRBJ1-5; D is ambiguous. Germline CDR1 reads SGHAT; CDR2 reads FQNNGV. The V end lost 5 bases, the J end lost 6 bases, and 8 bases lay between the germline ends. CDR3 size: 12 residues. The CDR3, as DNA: TGTGCCAGCAGCCCCCGGACTCAGCCCCAGCATTTT. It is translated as CASSPRTQPQHF.

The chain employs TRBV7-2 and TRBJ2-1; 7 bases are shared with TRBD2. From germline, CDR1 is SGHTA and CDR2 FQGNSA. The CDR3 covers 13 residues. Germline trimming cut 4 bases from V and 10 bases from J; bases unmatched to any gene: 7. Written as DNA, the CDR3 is TGTGCCAGCAGCTCCTGGGGGGGTTACGAGCAGTTCTTC. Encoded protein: CASSSWGGYEQFF. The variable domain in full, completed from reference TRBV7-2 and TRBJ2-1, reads GAGVSQSPSNKVTEKGKDVELRCDPISGHTALYWYRQSLGQGLEFLIYFQGNSAPDKSGLPSDRFSAERTGGSVSTLTIQRTQQEDSAVYLCASSSWGGYEQFFGPGTRLTVL.

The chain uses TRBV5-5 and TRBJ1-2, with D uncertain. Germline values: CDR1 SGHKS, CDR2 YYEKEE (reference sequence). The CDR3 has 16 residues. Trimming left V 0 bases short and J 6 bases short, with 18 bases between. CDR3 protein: CASSLAGYSLDHGYTF. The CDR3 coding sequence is TGTGCCAGCAGCTTGGCTGGGTATTCATTAGACCATGGCTACACCTTC.

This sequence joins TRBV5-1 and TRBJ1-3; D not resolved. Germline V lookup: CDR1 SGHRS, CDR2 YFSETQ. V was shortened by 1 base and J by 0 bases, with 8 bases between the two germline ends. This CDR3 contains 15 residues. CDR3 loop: CASSLWGNSGNTIYF. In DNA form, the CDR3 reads TGCGCCAGCAGCTTGTGGGGTAACTCTGGAAACACCATATATTTT.

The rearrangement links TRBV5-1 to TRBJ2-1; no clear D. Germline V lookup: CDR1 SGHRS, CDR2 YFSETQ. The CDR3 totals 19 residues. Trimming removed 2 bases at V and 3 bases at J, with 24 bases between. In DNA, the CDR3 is TGCGCCAGCAGCTTCTTTCCGGGCTCCGTGCCTACCAGCTACAATGAGCAGTTCTTC. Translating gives CASSFFPGSVPTSYNEQFF.

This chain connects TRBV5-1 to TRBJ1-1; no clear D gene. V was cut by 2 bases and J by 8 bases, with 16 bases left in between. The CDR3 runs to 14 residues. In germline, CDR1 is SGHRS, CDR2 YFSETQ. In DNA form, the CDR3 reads TGCGCCAGCAGCTTTAAGCGCGGGCGTTCCGAAGCTTTCTTT. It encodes CASSFKRGRSEAFF.

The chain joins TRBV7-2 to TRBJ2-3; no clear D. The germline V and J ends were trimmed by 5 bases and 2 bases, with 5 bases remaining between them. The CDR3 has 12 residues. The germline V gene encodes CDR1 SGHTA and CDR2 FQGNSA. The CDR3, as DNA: TGTGCCAGCAGCCATGACACAGATACGCAGTATTTT. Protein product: CASSHDTDTQYF.

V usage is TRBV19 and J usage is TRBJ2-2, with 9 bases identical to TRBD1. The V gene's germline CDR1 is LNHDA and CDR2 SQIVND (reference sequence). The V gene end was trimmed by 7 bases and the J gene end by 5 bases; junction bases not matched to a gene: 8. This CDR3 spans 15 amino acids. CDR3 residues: CASMGTGLETGELFF. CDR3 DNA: TGTGCCAGTATGGGGACAGGGTTGGAGACCGGGGAGCTGTTTTTT. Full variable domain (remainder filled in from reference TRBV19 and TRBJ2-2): DGGITQSPKYLFRKEGQNVTLSCEQNLNHDAMYWYRQDPGQGLRLIYYSQIVNDFQKGDIAEGYSVSREKKESFPLTVTSAQKNPTAFYLCASMGTGLETGELFFGEGSRLTVL.

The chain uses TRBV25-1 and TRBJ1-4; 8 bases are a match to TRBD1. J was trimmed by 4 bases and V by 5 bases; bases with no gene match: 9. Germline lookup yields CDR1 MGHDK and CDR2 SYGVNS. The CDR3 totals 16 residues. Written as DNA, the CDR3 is TGTGCCAGCAGTCCCCGGGGACAGGCGAGTAATGAAAAACTGTTTTTT. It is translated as CASSPRGQASNEKLFF.

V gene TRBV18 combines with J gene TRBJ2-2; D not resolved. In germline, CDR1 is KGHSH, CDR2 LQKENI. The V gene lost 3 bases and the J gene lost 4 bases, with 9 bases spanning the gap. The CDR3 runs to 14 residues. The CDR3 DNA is TGTGCCAGCTCACCCACCTTAGGCACCGGGGAGCTGTTTTTT. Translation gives CASSPTLGTGELFF.